One and the same sample provided the 7 T cell receptor beta chains below, sequenced in a study of blood T cells in healthy people across ages. Then a second PCR, running roughly 6 to 11 cycles, was carried out with a sample-barcoded 5' primer and a J-beta primer mix. Each CDR3 protein is one row after TCRdb ran MiXCR on the 5' RACE reads. Seen here are under 750,000 distinct CDR3 sequences, about 45% observed once, and the top ten hold around 24%. Sequencing was carried out using blood. All receptors come from a man older than 75 in good health.

J is TRBJ2-3 and V is TRBV7-2; 8 bases are shared with TRBD1. The germline V gene has CDR1 SGHTA and CDR2 FQGNSA. This CDR3 spans 16 amino acids. V lost 5 bases to trimming and J lost 0 bases; unmatched junction nucleotides: 7. CDR3 sequence reads: CASSQGAAASTDTQYF. In DNA, the CDR3 is TGTGCCAGCAGCCAGGGGGCAGCCGCTAGCACAGATACGCAGTATTTT.

The chain couples TRBV5-6 to TRBJ2-1; D could derive from TRBD1 or TRBD2 (6 bases each). Germline V gene data show CDR1 as SGHDT and CDR2 as YYEEEE. V lost 2 bases and J lost 2, with 11 bases in between. The CDR3 length is 15 residues. CDR3 nucleotides: TGTGCCAGCAGCTTTTCGGGGGCCCCCTACAATGAGCAGTTCTTC. Translating it yields CASSFSGAPYNEQFF.

The chain links TRBV14 to TRBJ1-2, with D uncertain. The CDR3 has 14 amino acids. Germline-derived CDR1 and CDR2 are SGHDN and FVKESK. V lost 0 bases and J lost 4, with 9 bases in between. The CDR3 is CASSQDRRAYGYTF. The DNA of the CDR3 is TGTGCCAGCAGCCAAGATCGAAGAGCCTATGGCTACACCTTC.

The CDR3, as DNA: TGTGCCAGCAGCCAAGATCGTATTAGCCGTGGCGAGCAGTTCTTC. This sequence encodes CASSQDRISRGEQFF. V usage is TRBV4-2 and J usage is TRBJ2-1, with D hard to call. This CDR3 is 15 amino acids long. V lost 0 bases and J lost 10, with 16 bases in between. Germline V gene data show CDR1 as LGHNA and CDR2 as YNFKEQ.

This clonotype was seen repeatedly, ten times or more. The chain combines TRBV6-5 with TRBJ1-2; the D gene is possibly TRBD1 (5 bases). With 2 bases removed from V and 3 bases from J, the gap between germline ends came to 7 bases. The CDR3 has 13 residues. In germline, CDR1 is MNHEY, CDR2 SVGAGI. CDR3 in DNA: TGTGCCAGCAGTTACCAGGGAGACTATGGCTACACCTTC. Its translation is CASSYQGDYGYTF.

The table lists this clonotype with a few counts. The chain employs TRBV7-9 and TRBJ1-1; D might be TRBD1 (6 bases). Germline CDR1 SEHNR, CDR2 FQNEAQ (reference sequence). The CDR3 loop spans 14 amino acids. Trimming cost V 0 bases and J 11 bases, with 16 bases left between them. The CDR3 nucleotides read TGTGCCAGCAGCTTAGCTTCCACAGGGACTAGGGCTTTCTTT. Translating it yields CASSLASTGTRAFF.

This clonotype was recorded a few times. This chain connects TRBV29-1 to TRBJ1-1; D remains unclear. The length of the CDR3 is 12 residues. Trimming stripped 6 bases from V and 2 bases from J, with 10 bases between. The V gene's germline CDR1 is SQVTM and CDR2 ANQGSEA. CDR3 DNA: TGCAGCGTACCCACAGCTAACACTGAAGCTTTCTTT. Translated, it gives CSVPTANTEAFF.